This TCR beta chain stems from a study of CD8 T cells in ankylosing spondylitis. TCRdb itself ran the 5' RACE reads through MiXCR, one entry per CDR3 protein. The repertoire holds some 840,000 distinct CDR3 sequences, with 10% to 15% as singletons. The CDR3 has 13 amino acids. Looked up from germline, CDR1 is SGHRS and CDR2 is YFSETQ. V lost 0 bases and J lost 4, with 2 bases in between. Study outcomes and limitations: Characteristic of ankylosing spondylitis blood, it appeared, was a TCR beta motif comprising roughly 8 highly homologous variants.

This clonotype occurred a few times. Its specificity is not known. The sequence was obtained from a male donor with ankylosing spondylitis. This chain connects TRBV5-1 to TRBJ2-6; D unclear. Material for sequencing was blood, either unsorted or a sorted T cell fraction (not recorded which). The CDR3 coding sequence is TGCGCCAGCAGCTTGGAGGGGGCCAACGTCCTGACTTTC. Translating it yields CASSLEGANVLTF.